Below, 28 T cell receptor beta chains from the same sample are listed, as sequenced in a study of low-dose radiotherapy and immunotherapy resistance in tumors. First-strand cDNA relied on TRAV- and TRBV-specific primers spanning alpha and beta chains. A constant-region primer paired with the V-primer adapter amplified TCRs over approximately 20 PCR cycles. TCRdb reprocessed the reads via MiXCR and lists one record per CDR3 protein. The sample carries roughly 15,000 distinct CDR3 sequences, about 74% recorded once. The receptors here all came from a human donor with advanced metastatic prostate, ovarian, gallbladder or colorectal cancer (not recorded which). This table probably holds off-target reads from a library built for another chain.

In its sample, this clonotype was seen once. The chain uses TRBV24-1 and TRBJ2-1, with D perhaps matching TRBD1 or TRBD2 (5 bases each). The germline CDR1 and CDR2 sequences are KGHDR and SFDVKD. CDR3 length equals 16 residues. V was clipped by 2 bases and J by 4 bases, with 14 bases between them. The CDR3 DNA follows: TGTGCCACCAGTGATTCAGAGGGGTCCGTATACAATGAGCAGTTCTTC. Translating it yields CATSDSEGSVYNEQFF.

This clonotype was seen once. This rearrangement joins TRBV6-2 or TRBV6-3 to TRBJ1-5; possibly TRBD1 for D (6 bases). V gave up 5 bases and J gave up 6 bases, with 14 bases separating them. The germline V gene encodes CDR1 MNHEY and CDR2 SVGEGT. There are 14 residues in the CDR3. CDR3 sequence (DNA): TGTGCCAGCAGTGTCAACAGGGCCGGTCAGCCCCAGCATTTT. Translated: CASSVNRAGQPQHF.

The V and J genes are TRBV6-2 or TRBV6-3 and TRBJ2-7; TRBD1 matches at 7 bases. CDR1 is MNHEY, CDR2 SVGEGT, per germline. V dropped 8 bases and J dropped 3; count of bases not matched to a gene: 1. The CDR3 length is 11 residues. This CDR3 is CASAGGYEQYF. CDR3 DNA: TGTGCCAGCGCAGGGGGCTACGAGCAGTACTTC.

CDR3 DNA sequence: TGTGCCAGCAGTTTAACCGGAGTTTCACCCCTCCACTTT. Amino acids: CASSLTGVSPLHF. The J gene is TRBJ1-6, the V gene TRBV27; D ambiguous. The V gene's germline CDR1 is MNHEY and CDR2 SMNVEV (reference sequence). Between the trimmed V and J ends, which lost 2 bases and 9 bases, there was a span of 8 bases. There are 13 residues in the CDR3.

V gene TRBV29-1 combines with J gene TRBJ2-1, with D unclear. This CDR3 is built from 12 residues. V lost 4 bases and J lost 7, with 11 bases in between. The germline CDR1 and CDR2 sequences are SQVTM and ANQGSEA. CDR3 DNA: TGCAGCGTTGCCAAAACTCAGAATGAGCAGTTCTTC. This translates into CSVAKTQNEQFF.

The chain is built from TRBV11-2 and TRBJ2-2; 12 bases agree with TRBD2. V lost 3 bases, J lost 6 bases, and 8 bases stayed unmatched. Looked up from germline, CDR1 is SGHAT and CDR2 is FQNNGV. There are 17 residues in the CDR3. The DNA for the CDR3 is TGTGCCAGCAGCTTGGCCTCTAGCGGGGGGGCCGCCGGGGAGCTGTTTTTT. This translates into CASSLASSGGAAGELFF. Based on the CDR3 plus reference TRBV11-2 and TRBJ2-2, the full variable domain is EAGVAQSPRYKIIEKRQSVAFWCNPISGHATLYWYQQILGQGPKLLIQFQNNGVVDDSQLPKDRFSAERLKGVDSTLKIQPAKLEDSAVYLCASSLASSGGAAGELFFGEGSRLTVL.

This clonotype has more than one count but fewer than ten. The rearrangement joins TRBV28 to TRBJ1-5; D unresolved. Trimming removed 4 bases at V and 7 bases at J, with 14 bases between. The CDR3 spans 14 residues. Germline V gives CDR1 MDHEN, CDR2 SYDVKM. DNA for the CDR3: TGTGCCAGCAGTTGGCAGGCTCAAAACCAGCCCCAGCATTTT. It codes for CASSWQAQNQPQHF.

V and J are TRBV18 and TRBJ2-1, with D unclear. Trimming took off 1 base at V and 8 bases at J, with 3 bases between the two ends. The CDR3 runs to 11 residues. Germline V gene data show CDR1 as KGHSH and CDR2 as LQKENI. The CDR3 loop is CASSPRDEQFF. CDR3 coding DNA: TGTGCCAGCTCACCACGGGATGAGCAGTTCTTC.

The CDR3 sequence: CASSYAAGRGTGELFF. CDR3 sequence (DNA): TGTGCCAGCAGTTACGCGGCAGGGAGGGGCACCGGGGAGCTGTTTTTT. This chain connects TRBV6-6 to TRBJ2-2; the match to TRBD2 covers 7 bases. Trimming removed 2 bases from V and 4 bases from J; junction bases left unmatched: 7. CDR1 and CDR2 from the germline V gene are MNHNY and SVGAGI (reference sequence). This CDR3 spans 16 amino acids.

This clonotype was seen a handful of times. The V and J genes are TRBV6-2 or TRBV6-3 and TRBJ2-1; D might be TRBD1 (5 bases). Trimming cost V 2 bases and J 8 bases, with 22 bases left between them. This CDR3 comprises 17 residues. Germline V gene lookup returns CDR1 MNHEY and CDR2 SVGEGT. The CDR3 coding sequence is TGTGCCAGCAGTTACCACCTGGGAAGGGGTTATGGAGATGAGCAGTTCTTC. It yields the protein CASSYHLGRGYGDEQFF.

The rearrangement joins TRBV13 to TRBJ2-7; tentatively, D is TRBD1 (6 bases). Deletions cut 1 base from V and 0 bases from J, with 10 bases between. This CDR3 spans 15 amino acids. CDR1 and CDR2 from the germline V gene are PRHDT and FYEKMQ (reference sequence). The CDR3 here is CASSLVGAHSYEQYF. The CDR3, as DNA: TGTGCCAGCAGCTTAGTGGGGGCCCACTCCTACGAGCAGTACTTC. The variable domain in full, completed from reference TRBV13 and TRBJ2-7, reads AAGVIQSPRHLIKEKRETATLKCYPIPRHDTVYWYQQGPGQDPQFLISFYEKMQSDKGSIPDRFSAQQFSDYHSELNMSSLELGDSALYFCASSLVGAHSYEQYFGPGTRLTVT.

The chain joins TRBV2 to TRBJ2-3; D is unclear. Germline CDR1 is SNHLY and CDR2 is FYNNEI. This CDR3 has 14 amino acids. V was clipped by 0 bases and J by 5 bases, with 9 bases between them. The CDR3 DNA is TGTGCCAGCAGTGAAGCAGAGTACCTAGATACGCAGTATTTT. It translates to CASSEAEYLDTQYF.

This chain links TRBV5-1 with TRBJ2-1; possibly TRBD2 for D (6 bases). Trimming took off 5 bases at V and 5 bases at J, with 17 bases between the two ends. The CDR3 sequence is 15 residues long. The germline CDR1 and CDR2 sequences are SGHRS and YFSETQ. The CDR3 protein is CASSPGVVGNNEQFF. Here the CDR3 DNA reads TGCGCCAGCAGTCCGGGAGTGGTCGGGAACAATGAGCAGTTCTTC.

This clonotype was found a few times. The rearrangement links TRBV18 to TRBJ1-5, with D tentatively TRBD1 (5 bases). In germline, CDR1 is KGHSH, CDR2 LQKENI. This CDR3 region has 13 residues. Deletions cut 2 bases from V and 6 bases from J, with 8 bases between. In DNA, the CDR3 is TGTGCCAGCTCACCAGCGGGGGGTCAGCCCCAGCATTTT. This codes for CASSPAGGQPQHF.

The chain uses TRBV11-2 and TRBJ1-1; perhaps TRBD1 as D (6 bases). The V and J ends lost 4 bases and 8 bases respectively, with 14 bases between them. Germline CDR1 is SGHAT and CDR2 is FQNNGV. The CDR3 is 13 amino acids. The CDR3 coding sequence is TGTGCCAGCAGCTCACTTGGGGGCATGGAAGCTTTCTTT. Its translation: CASSSLGGMEAFF.

The chain links TRBV5-6 to TRBJ1-5; D may be TRBD1 (5 bases). The V gene's germline CDR1 is SGHDT and CDR2 YYEEEE. There are 15 residues in the CDR3. V dropped 0 bases and J dropped 9 bases, with 16 bases sitting between them. The chain's CDR3 is CASSLEGRAAGPQHF. CDR3 nucleotides: TGTGCCAGCAGCTTGGAGGGCAGGGCGGCGGGGCCCCAGCATTTT.

J is TRBJ1-1 and V is TRBV12-3 or TRBV12-4; unclear D gene. The CDR3 runs to 13 residues. V was shortened by 2 bases and J by 3 bases, with 7 bases between the two germline ends. The CDR3 coding sequence is TGTGCCAGCAGTTTAAGCCAAGACACTGAAGCTTTCTTT. Translated, it gives CASSLSQDTEAFF.

V is TRBV6-8 and J is TRBJ2-7; D remains unclear. Trimming took off 5 bases at V and 3 bases at J, with 5 bases between the two ends. CDR1 and CDR2 (germline): MNHGY, SAAAGT. This CDR3 contains 11 residues. Here the CDR3 DNA reads TGTGCCAGCAGTCGACACTACGAGCAGTACTTC. Encoded protein: CASSRHYEQYF.

The CDR3 loop reads CASSFGRGTGPNEQYF. DNA for the CDR3: TGTGCCAGCAGCTTTGGCCGAGGGACAGGGCCCAACGAGCAGTACTTC. The chain is built from TRBV5-4 and TRBJ2-7, with 9 positions matching TRBD1. J lost 5 bases, V lost 2 bases, and 11 bases had no gene match. Germline values: CDR1 SGHNT, CDR2 YYREEE (reference sequence). CDR3 length equals 16 residues.

The chain carries TRBV11-2 and TRBJ2-3, with D tentatively TRBD2 (6 bases). The length of the CDR3 is 15 residues. Between the trimmed V and J ends, which lost 5 bases and 2 bases, there was a span of 14 bases. CDR1 SGHAT and CDR2 FQNNGV come from the germline V gene. The CDR3 sequence: CASSRAGTLTDTQYF. The DNA for the CDR3 is TGTGCCAGCAGCCGCGCCGGGACTCTCACAGATACGCAGTATTTT.

This sequence joins TRBV5-5 and TRBJ2-1; no clear D gene. Germline assignment: CDR1 SGHKS and CDR2 YYEKEE (reference sequence). The germline V and J ends were trimmed by 0 bases and 2 bases, with 9 bases remaining between them. The CDR3 runs 15 residues. The CDR3 sequence: CASSLVPQTYNEQFF. CDR3 coding DNA: TGTGCCAGCAGCTTGGTGCCGCAGACCTACAATGAGCAGTTCTTC. Variable domain in full (rest from reference TRBV5-5 and TRBJ2-1): DAGVTQSPTHLIKTRGQQVTLRCSPISGHKSVSWYQQVLGQGPQFIFQYYEKEERGRGNFPDRFSARQFPNYSSELNVNALLLGDSALYLCASSLVPQTYNEQFFGPGTRLTVL.

The sample holds a few counts of this clonotype. The CDR3 loop reads CAWATGTAEQFF. The CDR3 DNA sequence: TGTGCCTGGGCTACAGGTACAGCGGAGCAGTTCTTC. The V gene is TRBV30, the J gene TRBJ2-1; D is perhaps TRBD1 (5 bases). Germline CDR1 and CDR2: GTSNPN and SVGIG (reference sequence). V gave up 5 bases and J gave up 10 bases, with 15 bases separating them. The CDR3 extends over 12 amino acids.

This chain joins TRBV4-3 and TRBJ1-1; no reliable D call. The CDR3 covers 14 residues. V was clipped by 2 bases and J by 1 base, with 8 bases between them. The germline gives CDR1 LGHNA, CDR2 YSLEER. The CDR3, as DNA: TGCGCCAGCAGCCAATGGACGGGGAACACTGAAGCTTTCTTT. Its protein is CASSQWTGNTEAFF.

CDR3 coding DNA: TGTGCCAGCAGCAGCCCCTCGGGGCTGTTTTTT. Its translation: CASSSPSGLFF. The chain joins TRBV5-4 to TRBJ2-2; D call uncertain. CDR3 size: 11 residues. Germline V lookup: CDR1 SGHNT, CDR2 YYREEE (reference sequence). V lost 4 bases and J 13 bases, leaving 11 bases between the germline ends.

The chain joins TRBV6-6 to TRBJ1-1; possibly TRBD1 for D (6 bases). The germline V and J ends were trimmed by 2 bases and 1 base, with 8 bases remaining between them. CDR3 length: 14 amino acids. CDR1 is MNHNY and CDR2 is SVGAGI in the germline V gene (reference sequence). CDR3 sequence (DNA): TGTGCCAGCAGTTACGGGGGCCCGAACACTGAAGCTTTCTTT. Protein sequence: CASSYGGPNTEAFF.

The J gene is TRBJ1-1, the V gene TRBV5-1; D unclear. Trimming cost V 1 base and J 6 bases, with 16 bases left between them. The CDR3 is 15 amino acids. Looked up from germline, CDR1 is SGHRS and CDR2 is YFSETQ. The CDR3 region is CASSLYSEVRPEAFF. The CDR3 nucleotides read TGCGCCAGCAGCTTGTATTCCGAGGTTAGGCCTGAAGCTTTCTTT. The entire variable domain, with the rest obtained from reference TRBV5-1 and TRBJ1-1, is as follows: KAGVTQTPRYLIKTRGQQVTLSCSPISGHRSVSWYQQTPGQGLQFLFEYFSETQRNKGNFPGRFSGRQFSNSRSEMNVSTLELGDSALYLCASSLYSEVRPEAFFGQGTRLTVV.

The chain couples TRBV5-6 to TRBJ2-6; D gene unclear. V was clipped by 0 bases and J by 4 bases, with 11 bases between them. The CDR3 has 16 residues. Germline loops: CDR1 SGHDT, CDR2 YYEEEE. The CDR3 DNA reads as TGTGCCAGCAGCTTGGCTATCGCTTCCGGGGCCAACGTCCTGACTTTC. It translates to CASSLAIASGANVLTF.

V and J are TRBV7-7 and TRBJ2-2, with TRBD2 as a possible D gene (5 bases). Trimming stripped 3 bases from V and 5 bases from J, with 7 bases between. Germline CDR1 SSHAT, CDR2 FNYEAQ (reference sequence). The CDR3 is made up of 13 amino acids. Written as DNA, the CDR3 is TGTGCCAGCAGCTTGGACTCGACCGGGGAGCTGTTTTTT. Its translation is CASSLDSTGELFF.